The T cell receptor (beta chain) described here comes from a study of immune heterogeneity within non-small cell lung tumors. Overall study findings and caveats: With local tumor mutational burden, local T-cell clonality showed a moderate but significant correlation (R 0.3 to 0.4). Largely, high-frequency T-cell receptor beta clonotypes differed from one individual patient to another.

It was a multiplex PCR that amplified TCR beta CDR3, with 32 V and 13 J primers. One entry per CDR3 protein, called by TCRdb with MiXCR from the multiplex PCR reads. The data show around 10,000 distinct CDR3 sequences, roughly 30% seen once. In this sample, this clonotype turned up many times. The antigen is not known. Genomic DNA extracted from bulk tumor tissue served as template. A total of roughly 600 ng was used per sample. Several biopsies were collected from each primary tumor during surgery. They were spaced as far apart as possible within the tumor mass. Patients underwent curative surgery for untreated, newly diagnosed non-small cell lung cancer. The donors had newly diagnosed non-small cell lung cancer and underwent surgery intended to cure it. Trimming shortened V by 2 bases and J by 7 bases, and 19 bases separated the two germline ends. In germline, CDR1 is DFQATT, CDR2 SNEGSKA (reference sequence). CDR3 length equals 15 residues.

Sequenced: lung tumor tissue. This sequence joins TRBV20-1 and TRBJ2-3, with a tentative D call TRBD2 (5 bases). The receptor's source is a woman aged 55-70 years with non-small cell lung cancer. In DNA form, the CDR3 reads TGCAGTGCTAGATTCTTAGCCGGGAATCCCAATACGCAGTATTTT. It codes for CSARFLAGNPNTQYF.